Listed below are T cell receptor beta chains from one sample, sequenced in a study of T-cell reconstitution after alpha-beta-depleted transplantation in children. One entry per CDR3 protein, called by TCRdb with MiXCR from the PCR reads. Seen here are a few hundred thousand distinct CDR3 sequences, about 20% observed once, and the top ten hold 3.5% to 4%. The material sequenced was PBMCs from the stem cell graft donor, taken from the stem cell graft. Receptor source: a human donor who donated a stem cell graft to a child with acute myeloid leukemia. The CDR3 runs from the conserved cysteine through the conserved F or W. A D gene is named only where the DNA matches it firmly. The size of a clone is reported for some rows only, either as once, few or many, or as a class for expanded clones.

j_call d_call clone_size cdr3_length v_call cdr3_aa cdr3_nt
TRBJ2-1 TRBD2 few 16 TRBV12-3/TRBV12-4 CASTAGGESSYNEQFF TGTGCCAGCACCGCTGGGGGGGAAAGCTCCTACAATGAGCAGTTCTTC
TRBJ2-3 TRBD2 NA 15 TRBV27 CASSSGTIRTDTQYF TGTGCCAGCAGTTCCGGGACTATCCGCACAGATACGCAGTATTTT
TRBJ2-3 NA NA 14 TRBV20-1 CSAGLGTSTDTQYF TGCAGTGCTGGCCTCGGGACTAGCACAGATACGCAGTATTTT
TRBJ1-1 NA NA 13 TRBV20-1 CSAREGGRTEAFF TGCAGTGCTAGAGAGGGGGGCCGCACTGAAGCTTTCTTT
TRBJ2-7 TRBD2 NA 16 TRBV10-3 CAISPGTSGSSYEQYF TGTGCCATCAGCCCCGGGACTAGCGGGAGCTCCTACGAGCAGTACTTC
TRBJ2-7 NA NA 16 TRBV4-2 CASSQVLTGDPYEQYF TGTGCCAGCAGCCAAGTCCTGACTGGGGACCCCTACGAGCAGTACTTC
TRBJ2-1 TRBD2 NA 16 TRBV11-2 CASSPSALAGGIQQFF TGTGCCAGCAGCCCCAGCGCACTAGCGGGAGGGATTCAGCAGTTCTTC
TRBJ2-2 NA many 15 TRBV20-1 CSAGRRGLNTGELFF TGCAGTGCAGGGAGGAGGGGCCTGAACACCGGGGAGCTGTTTTTT
TRBJ2-7 TRBD2 many 13 TRBV20-1 CSFFGTSAYEQYF TGCAGCTTCTTTGGGACTAGCGCATACGAGCAGTACTTC
TRBJ2-5 NA many 12 TRBV18 CASSADQETQYF TGTGCCAGCTCAGCCGACCAAGAGACCCAGTACTTC
TRBJ2-1 TRBD2 few 19 TRBV6-1 CASSNLAGGLVSTYNEQFF TGTGCCAGCAGCAACTTAGCGGGAGGGCTTGTTTCGACCTACAATGAGCAGTTCTTC
TRBJ2-1 NA few 15 TRBV5-1 CASSESAFPYNEQFF TGCGCCAGCAGCGAGTCCGCTTTCCCCTACAATGAGCAGTTCTTC
TRBJ2-5 NA NA 14 TRBV27 CASSFLQTQETQYF TGTGCCAGCAGTTTCTTACAGACCCAAGAGACCCAGTACTTC
TRBJ2-6 TRBD1 few 16 TRBV24-1 CATSPGQGLRGNVLTF TGTGCCACCAGTCCGGGACAGGGACTAAGAGGCAACGTCCTGACTTTC
TRBJ2-1 NA few 14 TRBV12-3/TRBV12-4 CASSPMGPSHEQFF TGTGCCAGCAGTCCCATGGGCCCTAGCCATGAGCAGTTCTTC
TRBJ2-7 NA few 14 TRBV9 CASSVEEGTYEQYF TGTGCCAGCAGCGTAGAGGAGGGTACCTACGAGCAGTACTTC
TRBJ2-7 NA NA 13 TRBV29-1 CSAWGVVGSEQYF TGCAGCGCCTGGGGGGTAGTAGGCTCCGAGCAGTACTTC
TRBJ2-1 TRBD1 few 16 TRBV24-1 CATSDPGTGGWNEQFF TGTGCCACCAGTGACCCCGGGACAGGGGGGTGGAATGAGCAGTTCTTC
TRBJ2-2 NA few 15 TRBV27 CASSSGFLNTGELFF TGTGCCAGCAGTTCGGGCTTTTTGAACACCGGGGAGCTGTTTTTT
TRBJ1-2 NA NA 12 TRBV24-1 CATSDFVDGYTF TGTGCCACCAGTGATTTCGTCGATGGCTACACCTTC
TRBJ2-7 NA NA 14 TRBV6-1 CASSETGISYEQYF TGTGCCAGCAGTGAAACCGGGATATCCTACGAGCAGTACTTC
TRBJ2-6 NA NA 14 TRBV6-1 CASRSPSGANVLTF TGTGCCAGCAGATCCCCCTCTGGGGCCAACGTCCTGACTTTC
TRBJ2-5 NA few 14 TRBV5-4 CASSSPDYQETQYF TGTGCCAGCAGCTCCCCGGACTACCAAGAGACCCAGTACTTC
TRBJ2-1 NA NA 16 TRBV28 CASSFPGGGTYNEQFF TGTGCCAGCAGTTTCCCTGGAGGGGGCACCTACAATGAGCAGTTCTTC
TRBJ2-7 TRBD2 few 15 TRBV28 CASSPTGTSLNEQYF TGTGCCAGCAGTCCTACCGGGACTAGCCTCAACGAGCAGTACTTC
TRBJ2-7 TRBD2 NA 15 TRBV20-1 CSARGTLTSQDEQYF TGCAGTGCTAGAGGAACTCTGACTAGCCAAGACGAGCAGTACTTC
TRBJ2-1 NA few 12 TRBV28 CASRTLGTEQFF TGTGCCAGCAGAACGCTCGGGACAGAGCAGTTCTTC
TRBJ1-2 NA many 16 TRBV7-2 CASSLVRLGSDYGYTF TGTGCCAGCAGCTTAGTTCGGTTAGGGAGCGACTATGGCTACACCTTC
TRBJ2-2 TRBD2 NA 17 TRBV5-1 CASSLSAGGTNTGELFF TGCGCCAGCAGCTTGTCAGCGGGAGGGACGAACACCGGGGAGCTGTTTTTT
TRBJ2-5 TRBD1 many 14 TRBV20-1 CSAARDRHQETQYF TGCAGTGCCGCCAGGGACAGACACCAAGAGACCCAGTACTTC
TRBJ2-7 NA few 12 TRBV20-1 CSAADESYEQYF TGCAGTGCTGCGGATGAGTCGTACGAGCAGTACTTC
TRBJ1-1 TRBD1 NA 17 TRBV4-2 CASSQKYRGEVNTEAFF TGTGCCAGCAGCCAGAAATACAGGGGAGAGGTGAACACTGAAGCTTTCTTT
TRBJ2-3 TRBD2 many 14 TRBV12-3/TRBV12-4 CASRIGGDADTQYF TGTGCCAGCAGAATCGGGGGGGACGCAGATACGCAGTATTTT
TRBJ2-2 TRBD2 many 21 TRBV20-1 CSARDDRTSGSDDYNTGELFF TGCAGTGCTAGAGATGATAGGACTAGCGGGAGTGACGATTATAACACCGGGGAGCTGTTTTTT
TRBJ2-1 NA once 15 TRBV24-1 CATSDPSGPYNEQFF TGTGCCACCAGTGATCCGAGCGGGCCCTACAATGAGCAGTTCTTC
TRBJ2-1 TRBD2 few 20 TRBV6-2/TRBV6-3 CASSRLTPGLAGKTYNEQFF TGTGCCAGCAGTCGCTTAACTCCGGGACTAGCGGGAAAGACCTACAATGAGCAGTTCTTC
TRBJ2-7 TRBD1 NA 12 TRBV20-1 CSATTGSYEQYF TGCAGTGCTACGACAGGGTCCTACGAGCAGTACTTC
TRBJ2-1 NA NA 16 TRBV5-1 CASRASPHREYNEQFF TGCGCCAGCAGAGCCAGCCCCCATAGAGAGTACAATGAGCAGTTCTTC
TRBJ1-2 NA NA 13 TRBV12-3/TRBV12-4 CASRIRPDGGYTF TGTGCCAGCAGGATCAGACCAGACGGGGGCTACACCTTC
TRBJ1-4 TRBD1 NA 15 TRBV28 CASNKRQGGGEKLFF TGTGCCAGTAATAAACGACAGGGAGGAGGGGAAAAACTGTTTTTT
TRBJ2-3 NA NA 15 TRBV28 CASSLSGERSHTQYF TGTGCCAGCAGTTTATCCGGGGAACGCAGTCATACGCAGTATTTT
TRBJ2-7 NA many 13 TRBV29-1 CSVGQVHSYEQYF TGCAGCGTTGGACAGGTCCACTCCTACGAGCAGTACTTC
TRBJ1-1 NA NA 16 TRBV12-3/TRBV12-4 CASSFRLVGGVTEAFF TGTGCCAGCAGTTTTCGGTTGGTTGGAGGGGTCACTGAAGCTTTCTTT
TRBJ1-2 NA many 13 TRBV29-1 CSVEDRRSYGYTF TGCAGCGTTGAAGATCGTAGGAGCTATGGCTACACCTTC
TRBJ2-2 NA NA 15 TRBV12-3/TRBV12-4 CASSLSRENTGELFF TGTGCCAGCAGTTTAAGCAGAGAGAACACCGGGGAGCTGTTTTTT
TRBJ2-1 NA NA 13 TRBV5-5 CASSLEVFDEQFF TGTGCCAGCAGCTTGGAGGTCTTCGATGAGCAGTTCTTC
TRBJ2-7 TRBD1 NA 14 TRBV3-1 CASTRAGTAYEQYF TGTGCCAGCACCAGAGCCGGGACAGCATACGAGCAGTACTTC
TRBJ1-4 NA few 15 TRBV5-1 CASSPGSDMREKLFF TGCGCCAGCAGCCCCGGATCGGACATGCGGGAAAAACTGTTTTTT
TRBJ2-7 NA few 17 TRBV20-1 CCARDKKVEGRYYEQYF TGCTGTGCTAGAGATAAAAAGGTGGAAGGGAGATACTACGAGCAGTACTTC
TRBJ2-7 NA NA 15 TRBV7-3 CASSLMGQPHYEQYF TGTGCCAGCAGCTTAATGGGGCAGCCACACTACGAGCAGTACTTC
TRBJ2-1 NA few 15 TRBV12-3/TRBV12-4 CASSLGQGKVNEQFF TGTGCCAGCAGTTTGGGGCAGGGGAAGGTCAATGAGCAGTTCTTC
TRBJ2-7 TRBD2 few 16 TRBV10-1 CASSVGTSGRTYEQYF TGCGCCAGCAGTGTTGGGACTAGCGGGAGAACCTACGAGCAGTACTTC
TRBJ2-5 NA many 13 TRBV12-3/TRBV12-4 CASSFPYGKTQYF TGTGCCAGCAGTTTCCCCTACGGGAAGACCCAGTACTTC
TRBJ1-2 TRBD1 NA 13 TRBV20-1 CSATAGGERGYTF TGCAGTGCTACCGCAGGGGGCGAGCGTGGCTACACCTTC
TRBJ2-7 NA few 12 TRBV12-3/TRBV12-4 CASSPFFYEQYF TGTGCCAGCAGTCCTTTCTTCTACGAGCAGTACTTC
TRBJ2-1 TRBD2 NA 14 TRBV10-3 CAIRPGTSNNEQFF TGTGCCATCAGGCCCGGGACTAGCAACAATGAGCAGTTCTTC
TRBJ2-1 NA few 13 TRBV7-2 CASSGGQFSEQFF TGTGCCAGCAGTGGGGGGCAGTTCAGTGAGCAGTTCTTC
TRBJ2-2 NA few 14 TRBV20-1 CSASGTQNTGELFF TGCAGTGCTTCCGGGACCCAGAACACCGGGGAGCTGTTTTTT
TRBJ2-1 TRBD2 many 15 TRBV20-1 CSASQGGGGVEEQFF TGCAGTGCTAGCCAGGGGGGCGGGGGGGTTGAAGAGCAGTTCTTC
TRBJ2-2 NA few 16 TRBV27 CASSLAQRSNTGELFF TGTGCCAGCAGTTTAGCCCAGCGCTCGAACACCGGGGAGCTGTTTTTT